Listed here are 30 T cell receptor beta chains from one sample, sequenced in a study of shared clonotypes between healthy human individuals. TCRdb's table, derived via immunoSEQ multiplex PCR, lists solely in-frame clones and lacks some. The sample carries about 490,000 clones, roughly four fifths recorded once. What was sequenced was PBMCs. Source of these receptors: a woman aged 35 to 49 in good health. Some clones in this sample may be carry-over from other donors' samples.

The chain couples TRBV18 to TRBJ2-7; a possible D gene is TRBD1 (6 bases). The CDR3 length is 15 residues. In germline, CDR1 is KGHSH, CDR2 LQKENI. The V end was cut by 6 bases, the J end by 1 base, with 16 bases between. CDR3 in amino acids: CASSDRDTASYEQYF. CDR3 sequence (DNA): TGTGCCAGCTCCGACCGGGACACCGCTTCCTACGAGCAGTACTTC.

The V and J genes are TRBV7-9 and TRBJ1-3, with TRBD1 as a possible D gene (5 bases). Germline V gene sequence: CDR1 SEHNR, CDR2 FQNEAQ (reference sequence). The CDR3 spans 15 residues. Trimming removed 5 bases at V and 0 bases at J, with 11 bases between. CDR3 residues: CASSLEGISGNTIYF. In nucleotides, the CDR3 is TGTGCCAGCAGCCTCGAGGGGATCTCTGGAAACACCATATATTTT.

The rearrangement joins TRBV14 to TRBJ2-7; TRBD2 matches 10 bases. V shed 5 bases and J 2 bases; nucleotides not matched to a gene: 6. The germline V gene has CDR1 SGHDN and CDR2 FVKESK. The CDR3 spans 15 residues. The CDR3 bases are TGTGCCAGCAGCTCGGGACTAGCGACCACCTACGAGCAGTACTTC. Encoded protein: CASSSGLATTYEQYF.

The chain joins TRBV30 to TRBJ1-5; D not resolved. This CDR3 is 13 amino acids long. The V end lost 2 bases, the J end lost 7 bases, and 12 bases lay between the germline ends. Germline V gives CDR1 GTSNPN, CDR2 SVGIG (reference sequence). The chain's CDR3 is CAWSHRSEQPQHF. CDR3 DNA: TGTGCCTGGAGTCACAGAAGTGAACAGCCCCAGCATTTT.

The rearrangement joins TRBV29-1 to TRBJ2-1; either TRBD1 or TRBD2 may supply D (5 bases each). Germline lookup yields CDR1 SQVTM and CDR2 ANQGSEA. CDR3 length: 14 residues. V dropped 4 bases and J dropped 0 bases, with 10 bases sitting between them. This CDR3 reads CSVGGTVSYNEQFF. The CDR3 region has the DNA TGCAGCGTTGGAGGGACGGTCTCCTACAATGAGCAGTTCTTC.

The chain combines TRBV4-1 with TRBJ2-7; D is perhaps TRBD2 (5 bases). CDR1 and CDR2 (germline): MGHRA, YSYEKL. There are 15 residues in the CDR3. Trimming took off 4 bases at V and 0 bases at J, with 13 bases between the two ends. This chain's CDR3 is CASSPSGESSYEQYF. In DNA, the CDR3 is TGCGCCAGCAGCCCCAGCGGAGAGAGCTCCTACGAGCAGTACTTC.

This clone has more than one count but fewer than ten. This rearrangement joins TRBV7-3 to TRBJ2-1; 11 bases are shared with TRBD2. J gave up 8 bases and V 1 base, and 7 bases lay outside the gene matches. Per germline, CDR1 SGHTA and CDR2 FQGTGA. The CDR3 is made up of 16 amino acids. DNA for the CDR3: TGTGCCAGCAGCTTAAGAGTAGCGGGAGGGCTCGATGAGCAGTTCTTC. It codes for CASSLRVAGGLDEQFF.

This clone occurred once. The CDR3 DNA reads TGCGCCAGCAGCCACCGGGTCGGACCTGGAAACACCATATATTTT. Amino acids: CASSHRVGPGNTIYF. The chain is built from TRBV4-1 and TRBJ1-3; D remains unclear. This CDR3 has 15 residues. Looked up from germline, CDR1 is MGHRA and CDR2 is YSYEKL. Trimming cost V 3 bases and J 2 bases, with 11 bases left between them.

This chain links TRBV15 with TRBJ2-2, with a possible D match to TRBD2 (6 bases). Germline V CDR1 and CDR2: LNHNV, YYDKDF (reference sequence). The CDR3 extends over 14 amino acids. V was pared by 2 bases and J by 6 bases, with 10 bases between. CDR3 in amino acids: CATSRIGTPGELFF. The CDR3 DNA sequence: TGTGCCACCAGCAGAATCGGGACTCCCGGGGAGCTGTTTTTT. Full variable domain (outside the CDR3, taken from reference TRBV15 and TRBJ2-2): DAMVIQNPRYQVTQFGKPVTLSCSQTLNHNVMYWYQQKSSQAPKLLFHYYDKDFNNEADTPDNFQSRRPNTSFCFLDIRSPGLGDTAMYLCATSRIGTPGELFFGEGSRLTVL.

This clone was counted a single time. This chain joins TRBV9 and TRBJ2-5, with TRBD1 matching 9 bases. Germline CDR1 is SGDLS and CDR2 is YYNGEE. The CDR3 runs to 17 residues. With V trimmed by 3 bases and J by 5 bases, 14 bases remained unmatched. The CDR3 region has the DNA TGTGCCAGCAGCGAAGGGGGACAGGGAGGGGCCGAGGAGACCCAGTACTTC. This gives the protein CASSEGGQGGAEETQYF. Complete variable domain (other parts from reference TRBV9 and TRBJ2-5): DSGVTQTPKHLITATGQRVTLRCSPRSGDLSVYWYQQSLDQGLQFLIQYYNGEERAKGNILERFSAQQFPDLHSELNLSSLELGDSALYFCASSEGGQGGAEETQYFGPGTRLLVL.

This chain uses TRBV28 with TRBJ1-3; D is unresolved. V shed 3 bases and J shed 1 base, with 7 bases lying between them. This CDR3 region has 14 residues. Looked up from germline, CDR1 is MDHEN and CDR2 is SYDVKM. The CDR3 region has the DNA TGTGCCAGCAGTTTGTGGGGTTCTGGAAACACCATATATTTT. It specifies CASSLWGSGNTIYF.

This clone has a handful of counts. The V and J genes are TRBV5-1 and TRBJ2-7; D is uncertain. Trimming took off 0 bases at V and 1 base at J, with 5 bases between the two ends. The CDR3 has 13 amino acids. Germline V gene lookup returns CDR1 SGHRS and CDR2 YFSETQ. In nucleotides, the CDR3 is TGCGCCAGCAGCTTGGACTTTTCCTACGAGCAGTACTTC. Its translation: CASSLDFSYEQYF.

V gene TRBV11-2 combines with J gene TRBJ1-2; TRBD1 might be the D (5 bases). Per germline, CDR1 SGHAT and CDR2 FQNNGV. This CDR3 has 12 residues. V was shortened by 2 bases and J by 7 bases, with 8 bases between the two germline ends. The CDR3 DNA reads TGTGCCAGCAGCTTATCGGGGCTTGGCTACACCTTC. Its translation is CASSLSGLGYTF.

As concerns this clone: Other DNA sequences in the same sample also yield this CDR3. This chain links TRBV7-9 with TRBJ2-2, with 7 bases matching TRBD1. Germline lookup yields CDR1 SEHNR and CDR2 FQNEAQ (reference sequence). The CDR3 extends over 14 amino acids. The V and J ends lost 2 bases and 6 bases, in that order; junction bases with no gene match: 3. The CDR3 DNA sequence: TGTGCCAGCAGCTTAACGACAGGGTCCGGGGAGCTGTTTTTT. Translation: CASSLTTGSGELFF.

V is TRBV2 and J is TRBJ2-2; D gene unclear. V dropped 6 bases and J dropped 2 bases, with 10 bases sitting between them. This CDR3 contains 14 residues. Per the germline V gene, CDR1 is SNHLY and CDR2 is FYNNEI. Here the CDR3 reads CASSEQYNTGELFF. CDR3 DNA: TGTGCCAGCAGCGAACAGTATAACACCGGGGAGCTGTTTTTT.

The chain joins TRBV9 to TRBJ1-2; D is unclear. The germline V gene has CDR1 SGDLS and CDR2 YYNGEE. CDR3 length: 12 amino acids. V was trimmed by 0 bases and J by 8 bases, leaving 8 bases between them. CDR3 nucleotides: TGTGCCAGCAGCGTAGCCCACGGGGGCTACACCTTC. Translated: CASSVAHGGYTF. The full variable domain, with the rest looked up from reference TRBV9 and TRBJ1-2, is DSGVTQTPKHLITATGQRVTLRCSPRSGDLSVYWYQQSLDQGLQFLIQYYNGEERAKGNILERFSAQQFPDLHSELNLSSLELGDSALYFCASSVAHGGYTFGSGTRLTVV.

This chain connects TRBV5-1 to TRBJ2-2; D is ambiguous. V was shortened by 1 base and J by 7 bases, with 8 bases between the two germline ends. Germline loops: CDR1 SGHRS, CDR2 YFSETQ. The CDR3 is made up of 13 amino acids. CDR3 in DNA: TGCGCCAGCAGCTTGAAGGACGGCGGGGAGCTGTTTTTT. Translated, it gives CASSLKDGGELFF.

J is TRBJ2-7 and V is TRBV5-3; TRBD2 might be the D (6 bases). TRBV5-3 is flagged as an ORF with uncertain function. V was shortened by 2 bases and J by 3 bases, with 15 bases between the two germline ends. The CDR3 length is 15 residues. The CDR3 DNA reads TGTGCCAGAAGCTTTCCGGGAGAATGGGGCTACGAGCAGTACTTC. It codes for CARSFPGEWGYEQYF.

This CDR3 is CASSFIGGAVPDTQYF. In DNA form, the CDR3 reads TGTGCCAGCAGTTTTATCGGGGGCGCGGTCCCAGATACGCAGTATTTT. The chain has TRBV28 and TRBJ2-3; the D call may be TRBD1 or TRBD2 (6 bases each). V was trimmed by 3 bases and J by 4 bases, leaving 17 bases between them. The CDR3 covers 16 residues. Germline CDR1 reads MDHEN; CDR2 reads SYDVKM.

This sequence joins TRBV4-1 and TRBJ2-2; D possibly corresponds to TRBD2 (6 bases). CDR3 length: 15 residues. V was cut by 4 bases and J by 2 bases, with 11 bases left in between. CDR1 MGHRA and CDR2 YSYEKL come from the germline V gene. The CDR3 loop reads CASSRGSGNTGELFF. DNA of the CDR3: TGCGCCAGCAGCCGGGGTAGCGGAAACACCGGGGAGCTGTTTTTT.

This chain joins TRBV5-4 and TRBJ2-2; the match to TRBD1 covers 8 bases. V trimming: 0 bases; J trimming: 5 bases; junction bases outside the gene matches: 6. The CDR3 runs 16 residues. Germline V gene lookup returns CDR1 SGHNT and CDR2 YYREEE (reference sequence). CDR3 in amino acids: CASSLVQGARTGELFF. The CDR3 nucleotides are TGTGCCAGCAGCTTGGTTCAGGGGGCAAGGACCGGGGAGCTGTTTTTT.

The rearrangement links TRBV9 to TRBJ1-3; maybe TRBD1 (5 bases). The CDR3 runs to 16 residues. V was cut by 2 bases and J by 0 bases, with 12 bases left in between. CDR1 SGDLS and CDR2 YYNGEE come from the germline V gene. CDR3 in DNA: TGTGCCAGCAGCGTGGGGGTCGGACACTCTGGAAACACCATATATTTT. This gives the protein CASSVGVGHSGNTIYF.

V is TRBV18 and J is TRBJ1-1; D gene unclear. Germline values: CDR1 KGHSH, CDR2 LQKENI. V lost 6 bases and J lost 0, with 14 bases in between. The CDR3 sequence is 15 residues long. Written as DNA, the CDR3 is TGTGCCAGCTCCCAAGAACTGGCGATGAACACTGAAGCTTTCTTT. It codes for CASSQELAMNTEAFF. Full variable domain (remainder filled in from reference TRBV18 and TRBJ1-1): NAGVMQNPRHLVRRRGQEARLRCSPMKGHSHVYWYRQLPEEGLKFMVYLQKENIIDESGMPKERFSAEFPKEGPSILRIQQVVRGDSAAYFCASSQELAMNTEAFFGQGTRLTVV.

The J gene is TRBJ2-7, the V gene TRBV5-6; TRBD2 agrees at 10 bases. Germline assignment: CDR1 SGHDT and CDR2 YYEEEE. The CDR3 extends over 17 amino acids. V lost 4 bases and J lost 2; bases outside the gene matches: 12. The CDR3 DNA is TGTGCCAGCAGCCGCCGACCGGGGACTAGCGAAACCTACGAGCAGTACTTC. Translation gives CASSRRPGTSETYEQYF.

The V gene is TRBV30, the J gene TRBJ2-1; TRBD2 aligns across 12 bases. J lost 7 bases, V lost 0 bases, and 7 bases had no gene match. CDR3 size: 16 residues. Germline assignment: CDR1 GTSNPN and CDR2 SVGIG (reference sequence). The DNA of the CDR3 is TGTGCCTGGAGTGTTGGATCCGGACTAGCGGGGAATGAGCAGTTCTTC. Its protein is CAWSVGSGLAGNEQFF.

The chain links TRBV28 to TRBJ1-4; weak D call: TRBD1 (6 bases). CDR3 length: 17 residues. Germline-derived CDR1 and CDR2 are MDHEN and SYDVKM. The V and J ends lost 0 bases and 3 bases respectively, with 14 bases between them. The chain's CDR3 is CASSLWGLEGANEKLFF. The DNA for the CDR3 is TGTGCCAGCAGTTTATGGGGGTTGGAGGGGGCTAATGAAAAACTGTTTTTT.

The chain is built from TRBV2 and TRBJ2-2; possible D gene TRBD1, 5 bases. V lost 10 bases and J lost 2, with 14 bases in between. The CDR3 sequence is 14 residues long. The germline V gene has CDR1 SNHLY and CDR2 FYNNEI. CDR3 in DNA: TGTGCCACCAGGTGGGGCTACAACACCGGGGAGCTGTTTTTT. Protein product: CATRWGYNTGELFF.

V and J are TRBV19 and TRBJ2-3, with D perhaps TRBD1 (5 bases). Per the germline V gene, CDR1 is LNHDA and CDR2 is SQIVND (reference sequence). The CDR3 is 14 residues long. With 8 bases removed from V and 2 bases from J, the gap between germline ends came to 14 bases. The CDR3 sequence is CASGSAGYTDTQYF. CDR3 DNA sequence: TGTGCCAGTGGTTCGGCAGGGTACACAGATACGCAGTATTTT.

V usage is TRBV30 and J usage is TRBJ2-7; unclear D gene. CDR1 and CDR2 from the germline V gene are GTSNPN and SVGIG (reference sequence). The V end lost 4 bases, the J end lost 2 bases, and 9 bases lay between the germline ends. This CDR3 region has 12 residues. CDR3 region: CAWTATPYEQYF. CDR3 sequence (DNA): TGTGCCTGGACCGCGACACCCTACGAGCAGTACTTC.

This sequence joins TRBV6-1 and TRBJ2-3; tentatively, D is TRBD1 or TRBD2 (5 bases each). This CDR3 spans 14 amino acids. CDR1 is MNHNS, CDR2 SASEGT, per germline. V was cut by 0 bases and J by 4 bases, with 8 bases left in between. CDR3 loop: CASSEAGGSDTQYF. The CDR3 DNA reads TGTGCCAGCAGTGAAGCTGGGGGTTCAGATACGCAGTATTTT.